One sample yielded the 21 T cell receptor beta chains listed below, sequenced in a study of T-cell reconstitution after alpha-beta-depleted transplantation in children. The TCRbeta library incorporated unique molecular identifiers. Via MiXCR, TCRdb re-called the PCR reads, giving one row per CDR3 protein. The sample yields roughly 50,000 distinct CDR3 sequences, 44% seen once. This sample comprised PBMCs, mostly from graft donor cells, obtained 360 days after TCRalphabeta/CD19-depleted stem cell transplant. The receptors shown here come from a male patient aged 10-17 years who had a stem cell transplant for acute lymphoblastic leukemia, so the T cells may come from the graft donor.

This sequence joins TRBV12-3 or TRBV12-4 and TRBJ2-3; D might be TRBD1 or TRBD2, each matching 5 bases. This CDR3 contains 15 residues. V dropped 3 bases and J dropped 0 bases, with 10 bases sitting between them. CDR3 nucleotide sequence: TGTGCCAGCAGTTTCGGTGGGGGAAGCACAGATACGCAGTATTTT. Its translation is CASSFGGGSTDTQYF.

The chain recombines TRBV5-1 with TRBJ2-2, with D unclear. V lost 4 bases, J lost 0 bases, and 7 bases lay in between. The CDR3 runs 14 residues. Germline CDR1 is SGHRS and CDR2 is YFSETQ. CDR3 DNA sequence: TGCGCCAGCAGCCCCCCAGCGAACACCGGGGAGCTGTTTTTT. The encoded protein is CASSPPANTGELFF.

The V and J genes are TRBV12-3 or TRBV12-4 and TRBJ1-2; 7 nucleotides align to TRBD1. V dropped 5 bases and J dropped 2; count of bases not matched to a gene: 8. The length of the CDR3 is 15 residues. CDR3 DNA: TGTGCCAGCAGTCATCAGGACAGGTTGAACTATGGCTACACCTTC. Residues: CASSHQDRLNYGYTF.

The gene calls are TRBV29-1 and TRBJ2-2; possibly TRBD1 or TRBD2 for D (5 bases each). Germline V gene sequence: CDR1 SQVTM, CDR2 ANQGSEA. There are 14 residues in the CDR3. The germline V and J ends were trimmed by 5 bases and 4 bases, with 14 bases remaining between them. This chain's CDR3 is CSVPTGTITGELFF. The CDR3 DNA follows: TGCAGCGTTCCCACCGGGACCATCACCGGGGAGCTGTTTTTT.

The chain has TRBV12-3 or TRBV12-4 and TRBJ2-1; D ambiguous. V lost 7 bases and J lost 2, with 12 bases in between. The CDR3 has 14 amino acids. As DNA, the CDR3 is TGTGCCAGCACTACCTCGATGCCCTACAATGAGCAGTTCTTC. Amino acid sequence: CASTTSMPYNEQFF.

This chain links TRBV7-8 with TRBJ2-7; TRBD1 matches 8 bases. V shed 4 bases, J shed 1 base, and the junction held 9 bases outside the gene matches. This CDR3 region has 16 residues. Germline V CDR1 and CDR2: SGHVS, FQNEAQ. DNA of the CDR3: TGTGCCAGCAGCTCGCGACAGGGGATTAATTCCTACGAGCAGTACTTC. Its protein is CASSSRQGINSYEQYF.

This clonotype showed up just a few times. This chain joins TRBV10-1 and TRBJ2-3; 9 bases line up with TRBD1. This CDR3 is 14 amino acids long. Per germline, CDR1 WNHNN and CDR2 SYGVQD (reference sequence). V shed 6 bases, J shed 4 bases, and the junction held 5 bases outside the gene matches. The CDR3 DNA reads TGCGCCAGCAGCCGGGACAGGGTGGCAGATACGCAGTATTTT. Its translation is CASSRDRVADTQYF.

This sequence joins TRBV12-3 or TRBV12-4 and TRBJ2-7, with D perhaps matching TRBD1 (5 bases). This CDR3 contains 14 residues. Trimming cost V 5 bases and J 5 bases, with 16 bases left between them. DNA of the CDR3: TGTGCCAGCAGTACCTATGCAAGGGGCGACGAGCAGTACTTC. As protein: CASSTYARGDEQYF.

This clonotype appeared a few times. The CDR3 bases are TGTGCCAGCAGCTTATTTGACAGCAATCAGCCCCAGCATTTT. Its translation: CASSLFDSNQPQHF. The rearrangement links TRBV7-2 to TRBJ1-5; D uncertain. The CDR3 is made up of 14 amino acids. V was trimmed by 2 bases and J by 1 base, leaving 6 bases between them. The germline gives CDR1 SGHTA, CDR2 FQGNSA.

This rearrangement joins TRBV20-1 to TRBJ2-3, with TRBD2 matching over 10 bases. The V gene's germline CDR1 is DFQATT and CDR2 SNEGSKA (reference sequence). The CDR3 has 13 amino acids. The V gene end was trimmed by 6 bases and the J gene end by 9 bases; junction bases not matched to a gene: 9. The CDR3, as DNA: TGCAGTGCCATTAGCGGGGGGTCAGCGACGCAGTATTTT. Its protein is CSAISGGSATQYF.

This clonotype was seen more than once but under ten times. The chain employs TRBV12-3 or TRBV12-4 and TRBJ2-7, with D perhaps matching TRBD1 (6 bases). Between the trimmed V and J ends, which lost 5 bases and 1 base, there was a span of 12 bases. This CDR3 region has 14 residues. The CDR3 region has the DNA TGTGCCAGCAGTCTCCGGGACACGTCCTACGAGCAGTACTTC. It specifies CASSLRDTSYEQYF.

In this sample, this clonotype turned up once. The V and J genes are TRBV29-1 and TRBJ2-1, with D uncertain. This CDR3 is built from 13 residues. Germline V lookup: CDR1 SQVTM, CDR2 ANQGSEA. V was pared by 7 bases and J by 4 bases, with 14 bases between. CDR3 region: CSATPSPYNEQFF. CDR3 nucleotides: TGCAGCGCTACTCCCTCGCCATACAATGAGCAGTTCTTC.

V usage is TRBV28 and J usage is TRBJ2-7, with D perhaps being TRBD1 or TRBD2 (6 bases each). The CDR3 is 15 amino acids. Trimming removed 2 bases from V and 0 bases from J, with 11 bases in between. Germline assignment: CDR1 MDHEN and CDR2 SYDVKM. This CDR3 reads CASSLPGAASYEQYF. In nucleotides, the CDR3 is TGTGCCAGCAGTTTACCGGGGGCCGCCTCCTACGAGCAGTACTTC.

As DNA, the CDR3 is TGTGCCAGCAGCCAAACAGGGGGATTATCTAATGAGCAGTTCTTC. It specifies CASSQTGGLSNEQFF. V usage is TRBV14 and J usage is TRBJ2-1, with 8 bases that match TRBD1. J was trimmed by 7 bases and V by 2 bases; bases with no gene match: 7. Germline loops: CDR1 SGHDN, CDR2 FVKESK. This CDR3 has 15 residues.

V gene TRBV12-3 or TRBV12-4 combines with J gene TRBJ2-7; 9 bases align to TRBD2. The CDR3 has 14 residues. After removal of 3 bases from V and 0 bases from J, the junction contained 0 bases not matched to a gene. CDR3 sequence reads: CASSLTSGSYEQYF. The CDR3 DNA reads TGTGCCAGCAGTTTGACTAGCGGCTCCTACGAGCAGTACTTC.

This chain connects TRBV28 to TRBJ1-1; no clear D. V was clipped by 3 bases and J by 6 bases, with 5 bases between them. The CDR3 loop spans 11 amino acids. Germline V CDR1 and CDR2: MDHEN, SYDVKM. For the CDR3, the DNA is TGTGCCAGCAGTTTCCTATCTGAAGCTTTCTTT. Translation: CASSFLSEAFF.

The genes are TRBV4-1 and TRBJ2-5; D remains ambiguous. The CDR3 sequence is 14 residues long. Germline V gene sequence: CDR1 MGHRA, CDR2 YSYEKL. The germline V and J ends were trimmed by 1 base and 2 bases, with 8 bases remaining between them. The CDR3 coding sequence is TGCGCCAGCAGCCAAGGACACGTACAAGAGACCCAGTACTTC. The encoded protein is CASSQGHVQETQYF.

As to this clonotype: A read error may produce the germline difference seen at one junction end. This chain links TRBV12-3 or TRBV12-4 with TRBJ2-1, with 12 bases identical to TRBD2. The CDR3 consists of 12 residues. CDR3 sequence reads: CASSPRTSGDIF. The CDR3 DNA sequence: TGTGCCAGCAGTCCGAGGACTAGCGGGGATATCTTC.

The chain carries TRBV24-1 and TRBJ2-1; 12 bases line up with TRBD2. CDR1 KGHDR and CDR2 SFDVKD come from the germline V gene. Losses at the gene ends were 5 bases for V and 7 bases for J; bases not matched to a gene: 5. This CDR3 has 15 amino acids. The DNA of the CDR3 is TGTGCCACCAGTGTCCTAGCGGGGGGGAAGAATGAGCAGTTCTTC. This gives the protein CATSVLAGGKNEQFF.

This clonotype was seen a handful of times. The chain carries TRBV12-3 or TRBV12-4 and TRBJ2-7, with D possibly being TRBD1 or TRBD2 (5 bases each). This CDR3 has 15 amino acids. With 4 bases removed from V and 3 bases from J, the gap between germline ends came to 16 bases. CDR3 region: CASSSSGDPGYEQYF. In DNA, the CDR3 is TGTGCCAGCAGTTCCTCCGGGGACCCGGGCTACGAGCAGTACTTC.

This clonotype was detected a few times. The chain couples TRBV5-1 to TRBJ1-5; D call uncertain. This CDR3 has 14 residues. Trimming pared 0 bases from V and 3 bases from J, leaving 7 bases between. Germline values: CDR1 SGHRS, CDR2 YFSETQ. This CDR3 reads CASSLGESNQPQHF. The CDR3, as DNA: TGCGCCAGCAGCTTGGGGGAGTCCAATCAGCCCCAGCATTTT.